This T cell receptor (beta chain) appears in the sequencing data of a study of cytomegalovirus exposure and HLA in healthy donors. The study, taken as a whole, reports: The majority of TCR sequences were rare, yet some public TCRs appeared in many donors. The classifier reportedly diagnosed cytomegalovirus status with high sensitivity and specificity. In a later analysis, TCR beta V- and J-gene trimming showed a link to a missense DCLRE1C variant.

13 Jbeta primers and 60 Vbeta primers were used for the PCR. Assay used: immunoSEQ multiplex PCR; TCRdb lists only in-frame clones, some missing. The sample contains 120,000 to 150,000 clones, approximately 80% of which appear only once. A note on this clone: The antigen is unknown.

Germline CDR1 reads LGHNA; CDR2 reads YSLEER. CDR3 length: 16 residues. The V gene lost 0 bases and the J gene lost 4 bases, with 12 bases spanning the gap. The material sequenced was PBMCs. The TCR comes from a man aged 40-50 years in good health and CMV-seronegative. This chain uses TRBV4-3 with TRBJ1-4; D is ambiguous. In nucleotides, the CDR3 is TGCGCCAGCAGCCAAGATAGTACGGGATTTAATGAAAAACTGTTTTTT. Translated, it gives CASSQDSTGFNEKLFF.